This T cell receptor (beta chain) was profiled in a study of shared clonotypes between healthy human individuals. Study findings and constraints: Non-shared clonotypes had lower generation probabilities than those shared by all four donors.

Recent acute infections and vaccinations were absent in the healthy HIV-negative adult donors. For this clone: Its antigen is as yet unknown.

Here immunoSEQ multiplex PCR was the method, and the copy in TCRdb shows in-frame clones only, minus some. The data show some 2,100,000 clones, with more than 90% seen just once and roughly 0.13% held by the top ten. Sequencing was performed on naive CD4+ T cells sorted from blood. Subset described: CD45RA+ positively selected. This clonotype originated in a man younger than 30 in good health.

CDR3 region: CASSVAGNEKLFF. CDR3 sequence (DNA): TGTGCCAGCAGTGTAGCCGGGAATGAAAAACTGTTTTTT. This rearrangement joins TRBV25-1 to TRBJ1-4, with D unresolved. Germline V gene data show CDR1 as MGHDK and CDR2 as SYGVNS. The V gene lost 4 bases and the J gene lost 5 bases, with 8 bases spanning the gap. The CDR3 is made up of 13 amino acids.